The present T cell receptor beta chain was sequenced within a study of blood T cell repertoires in COVID-19. Study details: The analysed material was cDNA or gDNA that came from T cells, B-cell-depleted T cells, or PBMCs.

Generated by immunoSEQ multiplex PCR, the TCRdb table keeps only in-frame clones and is missing some. Of 20,000 or so clones detected, approximately 88% appear once; the ten largest clones hold about 3%. The CDR3 runs 14 residues. J lost 6 bases, V lost 6 bases, and 5 bases had no gene match. Germline CDR1 ENHRY, CDR2 SYGVKD. This rearrangement joins TRBV10-3 to TRBJ2-1, with TRBD1 matching 10 bases. The sequence derives from a human donor in a cohort sampled during active COVID-19. Sequencing was done on a sample of peripheral blood. The CDR3 nucleotides are TGTGCCATCAGATCGGGACAGGGGTCCAATGAGCAGTTCTTC. Translated: CAIRSGQGSNEQFF.